This TCR beta chain was identified in a study of blood T cell repertoires in COVID-19. Study-wide background: The United States, Italy and Spain provided the acute and convalescent COVID-19 samples. The analysed material was cDNA or gDNA that came from T cells, B-cell-depleted T cells, or PBMCs.

Trimming stripped 4 bases from V and 5 bases from J, with 12 bases between. Germline CDR1 and CDR2: GTSNPN and SVGIG (reference sequence). The CDR3 is 14 amino acids. As handled by the study authors: Amplification with reference gene primers provided the estimates of nucleated cell counts. TCRdb's table, derived via immunoSEQ multiplex PCR, lists solely in-frame clones and lacks some. That table gives V, J and clone size, and the DNA gave D and trimming. The sample consists of 99,000 or so clones, roughly 80% of them appearing once. The sequence was collected from a woman in her seventies with acute or convalescent COVID-19. Sequenced: peripheral blood. This chain uses TRBV30 with TRBJ1-6, with D perhaps matching TRBD1 (6 bases). The CDR3 region is CAWTLGADNSPLHF. The CDR3 nucleotides are TGTGCCTGGACCTTGGGGGCCGATAATTCACCCCTCCACTTT.